This T cell receptor beta chain was retrieved from a study of cytomegalovirus exposure and HLA in healthy donors. The CDR3 consists of 15 residues. Looked up from germline, CDR1 is LNHNV and CDR2 is YYDKDF (reference sequence). The V end lost 3 bases, the J end lost 4 bases, and 15 bases lay between the germline ends. It was with 60 Vbeta and 13 Jbeta primers that the PCR ran. Clones were read by immunoSEQ multiplex PCR, and TCRdb kept only the in-frame ones, dropping some. This sample has approximately 210,000 clones, with around 86% found just once. The study's findings and limits: Immune exposure information available was restricted to CMV serostatus. There were some public TCRs occurring in many donors, but most TCR sequences were rare. Most of the TCR beta V segments (in an earlier analysis) were productive either about 87% or about 30% of the time. When analyzed later, a missense DCLRE1C variant was found to be linked to TCR beta V- and J-gene trimming.

Notes on this clone: No antigen is known for it.

This TCR was recovered from a woman in her late teens or twenties in good health and CMV-seronegative. Sequencing was done on a sample of PBMCs. The chain employs TRBV15 and TRBJ2-5, with no clear D. The CDR3 DNA follows: TGTGCCACCAGCAGTCTAGGAGTCGGTCGAGAGACCCAGTACTTC. This sequence encodes CATSSLGVGRETQYF. Based on the CDR3 plus reference TRBV15 and TRBJ2-5, the full variable domain is DAMVIQNPRYQVTQFGKPVTLSCSQTLNHNVMYWYQQKSSQAPKLLFHYYDKDFNNEADTPDNFQSRRPNTSFCFLDIRSPGLGDTAMYLCATSSLGVGRETQYFGPGTRLLVL.